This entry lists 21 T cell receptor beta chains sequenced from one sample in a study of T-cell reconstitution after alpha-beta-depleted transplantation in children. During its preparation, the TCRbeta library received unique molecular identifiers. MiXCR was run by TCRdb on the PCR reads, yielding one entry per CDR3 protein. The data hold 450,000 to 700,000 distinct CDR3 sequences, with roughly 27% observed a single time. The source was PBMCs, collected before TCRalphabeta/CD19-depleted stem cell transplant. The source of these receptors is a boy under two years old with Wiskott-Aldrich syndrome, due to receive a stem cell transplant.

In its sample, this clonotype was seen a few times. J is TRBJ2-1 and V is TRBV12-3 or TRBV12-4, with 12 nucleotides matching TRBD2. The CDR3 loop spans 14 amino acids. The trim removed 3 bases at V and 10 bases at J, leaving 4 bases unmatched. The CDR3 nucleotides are TGTGCCAGCAGTTTTAGGCTAGCGGGAGGGGAGCAGTTCTTC. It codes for CASSFRLAGGEQFF.

CDR3 protein: CASRATGLAGIDTQYF. The DNA of the CDR3 is TGTGCCAGCAGAGCTACGGGACTAGCGGGAATAGATACGCAGTATTTT. V usage is TRBV2 and J usage is TRBJ2-3; 13 bases line up with TRBD2. There are 16 residues in the CDR3. Losses at the gene ends were 6 bases for V and 5 bases for J; bases not matched to a gene: 8. Germline V gene sequence: CDR1 SNHLY, CDR2 FYNNEI.

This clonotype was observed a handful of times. This chain's CDR3 is CASSRMDGSNQPQHF. The DNA for the CDR3 is TGTGCCAGCAGCCGCATGGACGGTAGCAATCAGCCCCAGCATTTT. This chain joins TRBV7-9 and TRBJ1-5; D is ambiguous. V shed 5 bases and J shed 0 bases, with 11 bases lying between them. The germline V gene encodes CDR1 SEHNR and CDR2 FQNEAQ (reference sequence). CDR3 size: 15 residues.

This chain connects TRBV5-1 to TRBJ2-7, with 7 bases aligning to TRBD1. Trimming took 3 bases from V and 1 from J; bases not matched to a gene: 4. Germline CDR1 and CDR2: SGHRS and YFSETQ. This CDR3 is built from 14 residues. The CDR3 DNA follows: TGCGCCAGCAGCTACGGGACAGTTTCCTACGAGCAGTACTTC. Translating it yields CASSYGTVSYEQYF. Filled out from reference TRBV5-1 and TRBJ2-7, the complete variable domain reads KAGVTQTPRYLIKTRGQQVTLSCSPISGHRSVSWYQQTPGQGLQFLFEYFSETQRNKGNFPGRFSGRQFSNSRSEMNVSTLELGDSALYLCASSYGTVSYEQYFGPGTRLTVT.

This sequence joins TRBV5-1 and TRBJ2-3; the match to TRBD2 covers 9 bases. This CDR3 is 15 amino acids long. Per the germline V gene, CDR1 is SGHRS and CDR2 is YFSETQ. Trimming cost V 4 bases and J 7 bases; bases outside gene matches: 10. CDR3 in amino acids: CASSGLAGEAHTQYF. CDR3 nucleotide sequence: TGCGCCAGCAGCGGATTAGCGGGAGAAGCGCATACGCAGTATTTT.

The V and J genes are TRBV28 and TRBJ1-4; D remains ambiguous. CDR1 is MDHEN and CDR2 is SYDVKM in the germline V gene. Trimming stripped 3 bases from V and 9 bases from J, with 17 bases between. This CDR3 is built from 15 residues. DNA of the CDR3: TGTGCCAGCAGTTTGGTTTCCCAAAGTGTGCAAAAACTGTTTTTT. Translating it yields CASSLVSQSVQKLFF.

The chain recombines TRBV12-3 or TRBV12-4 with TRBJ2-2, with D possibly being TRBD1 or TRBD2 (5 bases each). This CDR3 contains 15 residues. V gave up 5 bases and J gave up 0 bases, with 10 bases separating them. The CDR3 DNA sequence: TGTGCCAGCAGTCCCATGGGGGCGAACACCGGGGAGCTGTTTTTT. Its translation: CASSPMGANTGELFF.

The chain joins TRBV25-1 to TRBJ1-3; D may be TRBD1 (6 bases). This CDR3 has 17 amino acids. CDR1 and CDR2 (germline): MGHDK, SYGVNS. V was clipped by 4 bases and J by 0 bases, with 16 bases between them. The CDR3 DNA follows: TGTGCCAGCAGTGGACACCGGGACAAGAGCTCTGGAAACACCATATATTTT. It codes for CASSGHRDKSSGNTIYF.

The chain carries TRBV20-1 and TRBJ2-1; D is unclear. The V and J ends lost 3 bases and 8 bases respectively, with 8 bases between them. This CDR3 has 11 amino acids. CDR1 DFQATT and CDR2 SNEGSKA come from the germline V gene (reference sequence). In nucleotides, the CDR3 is TGCAGTGCTAGTAGGCTGGATGAGCAGTTCTTC. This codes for CSASRLDEQFF.

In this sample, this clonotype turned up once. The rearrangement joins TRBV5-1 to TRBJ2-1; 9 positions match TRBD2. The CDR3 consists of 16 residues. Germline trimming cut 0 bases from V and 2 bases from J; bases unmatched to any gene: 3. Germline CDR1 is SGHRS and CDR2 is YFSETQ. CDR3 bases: TGCGCCAGCAGCTTGGGAGCGGGGGGCGCCTACAATGAGCAGTTCTTC. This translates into CASSLGAGGAYNEQFF.

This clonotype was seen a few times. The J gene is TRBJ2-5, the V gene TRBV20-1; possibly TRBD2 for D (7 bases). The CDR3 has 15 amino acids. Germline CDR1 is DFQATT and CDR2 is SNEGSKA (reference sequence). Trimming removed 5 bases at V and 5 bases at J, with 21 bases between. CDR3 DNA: TGCAGTGCTGCCCTCCTGGGGAGGGGGGGCGAGACCCAGTACTTC. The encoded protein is CSAALLGRGGETQYF.

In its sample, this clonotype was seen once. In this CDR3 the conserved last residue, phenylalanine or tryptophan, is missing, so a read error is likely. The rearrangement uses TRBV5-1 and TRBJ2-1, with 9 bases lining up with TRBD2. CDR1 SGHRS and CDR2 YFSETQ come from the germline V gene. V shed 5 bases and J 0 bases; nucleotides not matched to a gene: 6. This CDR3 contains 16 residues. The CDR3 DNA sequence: TGCGCCAGCAGTTTGACTAGCGGAAGCTCCTACAATGAGCAGTTCTTG. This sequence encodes CASSLTSGSSYNEQFL.

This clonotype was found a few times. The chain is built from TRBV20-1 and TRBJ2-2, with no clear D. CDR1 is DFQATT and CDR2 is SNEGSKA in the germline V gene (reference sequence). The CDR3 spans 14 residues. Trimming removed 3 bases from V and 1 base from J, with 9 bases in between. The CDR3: CSARGRLNTGELFF. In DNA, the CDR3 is TGCAGTGCTAGGGGAAGGTTGAACACCGGGGAGCTGTTTTTT.

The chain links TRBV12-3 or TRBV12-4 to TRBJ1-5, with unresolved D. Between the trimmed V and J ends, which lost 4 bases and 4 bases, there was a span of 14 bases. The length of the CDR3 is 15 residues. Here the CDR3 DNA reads TGTGCCAGCAGTTCCGGAATGGGCAGGAATCAGCCCCAGCATTTT. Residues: CASSSGMGRNQPQHF.

CDR3 in amino acids: CASRPSGLTYEQYF. In nucleotides, the CDR3 is TGTGCCAGCAGGCCTTCGGGACTAACCTACGAGCAGTACTTC. This chain joins TRBV25-1 and TRBJ2-7, with TRBD2 matching over 7 bases. The V gene's germline CDR1 is MGHDK and CDR2 SYGVNS. V lost 6 bases to trimming and J lost 2 bases; unmatched junction nucleotides: 7. CDR3 length equals 14 residues.

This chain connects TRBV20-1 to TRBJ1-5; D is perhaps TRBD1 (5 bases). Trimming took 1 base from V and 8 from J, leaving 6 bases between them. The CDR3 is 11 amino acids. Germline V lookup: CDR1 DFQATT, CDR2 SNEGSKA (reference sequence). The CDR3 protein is CSARVGEPQHF. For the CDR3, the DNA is TGCAGTGCTAGAGTAGGGGAGCCCCAGCATTTT.

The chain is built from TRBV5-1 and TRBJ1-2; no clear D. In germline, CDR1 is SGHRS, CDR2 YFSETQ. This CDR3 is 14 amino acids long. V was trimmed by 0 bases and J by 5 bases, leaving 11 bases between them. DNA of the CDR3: TGCGCCAGCAGCTTGGGCGGACCGCTATATGGCTACACCTTC. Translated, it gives CASSLGGPLYGYTF.

CDR3 residues: CSARGASGSRYNEQFF. CDR3 sequence (DNA): TGCAGTGCTAGAGGGGCTAGCGGGAGCCGATACAATGAGCAGTTCTTC. The chain employs TRBV20-1 and TRBJ2-1; 10 bases match TRBD2. The ends lost 1 base at V and 4 bases at J; junction bases unmatched: 7. The germline V gene encodes CDR1 DFQATT and CDR2 SNEGSKA (reference sequence). This CDR3 is built from 16 residues.

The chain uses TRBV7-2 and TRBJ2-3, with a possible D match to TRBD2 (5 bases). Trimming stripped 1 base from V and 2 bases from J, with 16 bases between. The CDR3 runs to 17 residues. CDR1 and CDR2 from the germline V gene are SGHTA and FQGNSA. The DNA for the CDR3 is TGTGCCAGCAGCTTAGTGCATATGCGGGTACACACAGATACGCAGTATTTT. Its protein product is CASSLVHMRVHTDTQYF.

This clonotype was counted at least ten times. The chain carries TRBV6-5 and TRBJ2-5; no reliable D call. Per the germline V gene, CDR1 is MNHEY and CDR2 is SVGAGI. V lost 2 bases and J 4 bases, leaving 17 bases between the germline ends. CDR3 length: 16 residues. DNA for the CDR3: TGTGCCAGCAGTTACGGTGCGGATCTCACAGTAGAGACCCAGTACTTC. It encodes CASSYGADLTVETQYF.

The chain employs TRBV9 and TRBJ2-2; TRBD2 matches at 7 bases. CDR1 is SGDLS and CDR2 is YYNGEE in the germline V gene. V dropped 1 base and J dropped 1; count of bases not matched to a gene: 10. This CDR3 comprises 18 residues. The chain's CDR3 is CASSVNSGTIGNTGELFF. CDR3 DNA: TGTGCCAGCAGCGTAAACAGCGGGACGATTGGGAACACCGGGGAGCTGTTTTTT.